This T cell receptor (beta chain) was identified in a study of post-analysis software for immune sequencing data. Study-level information: The disease courses spanned relapsing-remitting, secondary progressive and progressive-relapsing forms of multiple sclerosis.

Trimming removed 1 base from V and 0 bases from J, with 6 bases in between. The CDR3 has 14 amino acids. Germline V lookup: CDR1 SQVTM, CDR2 ANQGSEA. General study points: TRBV5-6, TRBV5-1 and TRBV20-1 were among 4 or 5 TRBV segments more frequent in patients than controls.

This clonotype was counted only a few times. Its antigen is unidentified. Libraries were made from TCR beta cDNA, and they carried unique molecular identifiers. A single record per CDR3 protein comes from TCRdb applying MiXCR to the PCR reads. The sample records roughly 870,000 distinct CDR3 sequences, about 57% being singletons. This clonotype was sampled from a girl between 10 and 17 years old with multiple sclerosis. The J gene is TRBJ2-2, the V gene TRBV29-1; D uncertain. The sample consisted of blood. The DNA of the CDR3 is TGCAGCGTTGAAGGCAGCCCGAACACCGGGGAGCTGTTTTTT. It is translated as CSVEGSPNTGELFF.